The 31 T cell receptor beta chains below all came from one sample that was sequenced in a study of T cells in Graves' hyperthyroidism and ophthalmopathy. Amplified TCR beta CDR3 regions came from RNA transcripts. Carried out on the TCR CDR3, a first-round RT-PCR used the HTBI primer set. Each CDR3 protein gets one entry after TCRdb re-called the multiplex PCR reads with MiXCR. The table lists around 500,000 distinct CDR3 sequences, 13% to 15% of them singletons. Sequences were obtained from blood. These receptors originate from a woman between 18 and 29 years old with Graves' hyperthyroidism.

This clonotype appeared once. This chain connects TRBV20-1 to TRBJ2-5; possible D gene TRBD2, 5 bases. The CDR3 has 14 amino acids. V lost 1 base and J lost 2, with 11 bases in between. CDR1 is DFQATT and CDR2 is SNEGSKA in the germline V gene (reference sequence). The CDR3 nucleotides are TGCAGTGCTAGAGGTTCGAGCGGTCAAGAGACCCAGTACTTC. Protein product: CSARGSSGQETQYF.

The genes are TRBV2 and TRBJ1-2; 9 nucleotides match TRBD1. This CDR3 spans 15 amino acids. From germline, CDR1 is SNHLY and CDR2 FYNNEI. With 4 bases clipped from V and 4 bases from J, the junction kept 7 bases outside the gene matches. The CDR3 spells CASSATGGAGYGYTF. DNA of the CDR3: TGTGCCAGCAGTGCTACAGGGGGCGCAGGCTATGGCTACACCTTC.

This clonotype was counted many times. This CDR3 reads CASSLMPSGSYNEQFF. The CDR3 DNA is TGCGCCAGCAGCTTGATGCCTAGCGGGAGCTACAATGAGCAGTTCTTC. This chain uses TRBV5-1 with TRBJ2-1, with 10 bases aligning to TRBD2. This CDR3 spans 16 amino acids. Germline V CDR1 and CDR2: SGHRS, YFSETQ. V was clipped by 1 base and J by 3 bases; unmatched bases: 4.

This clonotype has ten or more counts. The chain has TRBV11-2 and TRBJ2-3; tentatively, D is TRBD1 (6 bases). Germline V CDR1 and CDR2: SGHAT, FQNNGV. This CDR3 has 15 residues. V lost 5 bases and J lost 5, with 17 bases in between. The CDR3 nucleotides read TGTGCCAGCAGCCTGCAGGGGTGGGTTGAAGATACGCAGTATTTT. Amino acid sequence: CASSLQGWVEDTQYF.

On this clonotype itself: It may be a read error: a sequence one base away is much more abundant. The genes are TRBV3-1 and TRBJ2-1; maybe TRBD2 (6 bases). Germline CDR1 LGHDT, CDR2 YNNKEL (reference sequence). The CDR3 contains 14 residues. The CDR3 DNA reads TGTACCAGCAGCCCCCGACTAGGTTGGAATGAGCAGTTCTTC. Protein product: CTSSPRLGWNEQFF.

The CDR3 nucleotides are TGTGCCAGCAGGGATAACAGGGGCTTAAATGAAAAACTGTTTTTT. It codes for CASRDNRGLNEKLFF. The chain is built from TRBV7-9 and TRBJ1-4; 7 nucleotides match TRBD1. The CDR3 has 15 amino acids. The junction had 9 bases not matched to a gene; V was cut back by 6 bases and J by 5 bases. Germline-derived CDR1 and CDR2 are SEHNR and FQNEAQ (reference sequence).

The DNA for the CDR3 is TGTGCCAGTATGCAGGGGGCTAATCAGCCCCAGCATTTT. The encoded protein is CASMQGANQPQHF. The chain recombines TRBV19 with TRBJ1-5; TRBD1 aligns across 8 bases. The CDR3 is 13 amino acids. Trimming took 7 bases from V and 4 from J; bases not matched to a gene: 3. Looked up from germline, CDR1 is LNHDA and CDR2 is SQIVND (reference sequence). Full variable domain (rest looked up from reference TRBV19 and TRBJ1-5): DGGITQSPKYLFRKEGQNVTLSCEQNLNHDAMYWYRQDPGQGLRLIYYSQIVNDFQKGDIAEGYSVSREKKESFPLTVTSAQKNPTAFYLCASMQGANQPQHFGDGTRLSIL.

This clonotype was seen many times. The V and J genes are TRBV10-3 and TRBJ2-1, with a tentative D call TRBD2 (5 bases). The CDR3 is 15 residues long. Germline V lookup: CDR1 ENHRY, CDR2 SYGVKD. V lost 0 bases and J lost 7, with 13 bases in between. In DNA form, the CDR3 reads TGTGCCATCAGTGAGTCTGTGGGAGTAAAGAATGAGCAGTTCTTC. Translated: CAISESVGVKNEQFF.

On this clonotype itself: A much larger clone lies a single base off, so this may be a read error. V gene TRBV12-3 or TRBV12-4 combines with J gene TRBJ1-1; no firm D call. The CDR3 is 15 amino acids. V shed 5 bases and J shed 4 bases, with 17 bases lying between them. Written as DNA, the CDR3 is TGTGCCAGCAGTCGCCCCCCGGGGTGGAGCACTGAAGCTTTCTTT. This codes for CASSRPPGWSTEAFF.

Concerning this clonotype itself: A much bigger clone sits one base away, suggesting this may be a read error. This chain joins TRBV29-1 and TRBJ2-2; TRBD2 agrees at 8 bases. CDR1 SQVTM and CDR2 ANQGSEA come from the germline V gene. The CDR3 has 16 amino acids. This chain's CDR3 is CSVAPAGGVSTGELLF. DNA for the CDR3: TGCAGCGTTGCCCCGGCGGGAGGAGTAAGCACCGGGGAGCTGCTTTTT.

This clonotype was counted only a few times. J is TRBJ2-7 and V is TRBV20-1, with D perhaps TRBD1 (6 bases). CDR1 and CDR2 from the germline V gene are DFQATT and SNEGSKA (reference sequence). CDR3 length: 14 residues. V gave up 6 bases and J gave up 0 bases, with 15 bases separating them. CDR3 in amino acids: CSAMDSKSSYEQYF. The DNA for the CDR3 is TGCAGTGCCATGGACAGCAAGAGCTCCTACGAGCAGTACTTC.

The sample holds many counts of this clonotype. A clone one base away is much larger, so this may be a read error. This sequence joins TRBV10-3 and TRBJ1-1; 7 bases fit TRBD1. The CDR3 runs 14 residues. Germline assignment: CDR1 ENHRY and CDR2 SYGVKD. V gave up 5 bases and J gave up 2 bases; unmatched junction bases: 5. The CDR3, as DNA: TGTGCCATCAGTACAGGGGCTATAAACACTGAAGCTTTCTTT. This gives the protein CAISTGAINTEAFF.

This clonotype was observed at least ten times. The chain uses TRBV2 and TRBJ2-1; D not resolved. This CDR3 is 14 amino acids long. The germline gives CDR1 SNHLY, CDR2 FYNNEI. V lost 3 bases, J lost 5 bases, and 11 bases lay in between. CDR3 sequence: CASSERGRNNEQFF. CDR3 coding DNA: TGTGCCAGCAGTGAGAGAGGACGGAACAATGAGCAGTTCTTC.

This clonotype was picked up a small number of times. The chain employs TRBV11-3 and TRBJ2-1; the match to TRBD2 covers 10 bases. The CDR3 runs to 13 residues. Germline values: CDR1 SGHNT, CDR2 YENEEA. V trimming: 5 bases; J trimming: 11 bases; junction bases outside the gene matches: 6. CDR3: CASSASGRKKQFF. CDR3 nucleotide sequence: TGTGCCAGCAGCGCTAGCGGGAGAAAAAAGCAGTTCTTC.

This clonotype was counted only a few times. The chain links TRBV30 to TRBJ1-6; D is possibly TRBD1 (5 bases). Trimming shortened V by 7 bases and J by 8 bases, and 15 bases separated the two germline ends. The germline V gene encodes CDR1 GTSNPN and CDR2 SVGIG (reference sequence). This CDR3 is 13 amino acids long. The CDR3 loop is CAFAGTRDSPLHF. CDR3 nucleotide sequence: TGTGCCTTTGCCGGGACGAGGGATTCACCCCTCCACTTT.

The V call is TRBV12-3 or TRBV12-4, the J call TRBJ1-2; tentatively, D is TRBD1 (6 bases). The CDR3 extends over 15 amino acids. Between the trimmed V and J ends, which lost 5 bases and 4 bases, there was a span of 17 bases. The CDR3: CASSPSGGPFYGYTF. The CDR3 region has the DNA TGTGCCAGCAGTCCTTCCGGGGGGCCGTTCTATGGCTACACCTTC.

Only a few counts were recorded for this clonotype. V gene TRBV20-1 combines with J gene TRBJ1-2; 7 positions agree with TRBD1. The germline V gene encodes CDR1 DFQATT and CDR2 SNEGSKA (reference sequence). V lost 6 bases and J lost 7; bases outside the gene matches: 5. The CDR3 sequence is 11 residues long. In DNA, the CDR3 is TGCAGTGCCCGACGGGACAGTGGCTACACCTTC. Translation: CSARRDSGYTF.

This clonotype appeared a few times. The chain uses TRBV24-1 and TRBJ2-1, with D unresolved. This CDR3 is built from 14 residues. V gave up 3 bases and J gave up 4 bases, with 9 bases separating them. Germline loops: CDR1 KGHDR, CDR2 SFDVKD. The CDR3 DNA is TGTGCCACCAGTGATGTGGACGCGTACAATGAGCAGTTCTTC. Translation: CATSDVDAYNEQFF.

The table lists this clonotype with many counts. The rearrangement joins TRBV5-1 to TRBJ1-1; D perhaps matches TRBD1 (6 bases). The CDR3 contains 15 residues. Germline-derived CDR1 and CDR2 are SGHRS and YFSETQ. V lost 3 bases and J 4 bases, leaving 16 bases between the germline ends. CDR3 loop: CASSSGYRVGTEAFF. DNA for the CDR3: TGCGCCAGCAGCTCCGGCTACAGGGTCGGCACTGAAGCTTTCTTT.

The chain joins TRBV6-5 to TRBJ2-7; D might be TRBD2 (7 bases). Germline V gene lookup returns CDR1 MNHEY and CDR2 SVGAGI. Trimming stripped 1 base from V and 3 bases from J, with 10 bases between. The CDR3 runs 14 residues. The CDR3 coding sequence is TGTGCCAGCAGTTACTACAGGGACTACTACGAGCAGTACGTC. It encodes CASSYYRDYYEQYV.

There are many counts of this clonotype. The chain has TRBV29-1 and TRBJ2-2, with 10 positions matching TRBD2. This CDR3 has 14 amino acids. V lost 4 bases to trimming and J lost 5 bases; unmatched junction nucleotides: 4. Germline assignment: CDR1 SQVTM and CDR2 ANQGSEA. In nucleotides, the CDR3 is TGCAGCGTTGTCCTAGCGGGAGTTACCGGGGAGCTGTTTTTT. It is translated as CSVVLAGVTGELFF.

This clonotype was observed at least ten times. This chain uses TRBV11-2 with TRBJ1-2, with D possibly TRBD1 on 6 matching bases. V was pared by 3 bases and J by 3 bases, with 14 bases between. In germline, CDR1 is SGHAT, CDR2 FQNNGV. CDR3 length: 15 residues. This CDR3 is CASSLAGALDYGYTF. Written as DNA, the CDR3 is TGTGCCAGCAGCTTGGCAGGGGCCTTGGACTATGGCTACACCTTC.

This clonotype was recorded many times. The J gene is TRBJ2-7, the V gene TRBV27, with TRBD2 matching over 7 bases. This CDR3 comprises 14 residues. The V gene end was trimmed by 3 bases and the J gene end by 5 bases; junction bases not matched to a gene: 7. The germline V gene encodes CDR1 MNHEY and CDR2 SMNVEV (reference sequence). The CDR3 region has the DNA TGTGCCAGCAGTTTGCGCGGGAGATCCCACGAGCAGTACTTC. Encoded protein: CASSLRGRSHEQYF.

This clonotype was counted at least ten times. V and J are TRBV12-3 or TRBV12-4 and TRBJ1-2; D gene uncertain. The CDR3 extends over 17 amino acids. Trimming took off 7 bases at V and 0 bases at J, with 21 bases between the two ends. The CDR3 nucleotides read TGTGCCAGCACCACCCCGAGGCTCGTCCATACTAACTATGGCTACACCTTC. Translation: CASTTPRLVHTNYGYTF.

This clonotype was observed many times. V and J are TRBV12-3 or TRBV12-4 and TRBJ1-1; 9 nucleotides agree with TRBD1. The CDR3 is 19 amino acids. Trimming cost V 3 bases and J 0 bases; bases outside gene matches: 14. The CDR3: CASSLKDRGEWRMNTEAFF. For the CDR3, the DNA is TGTGCCAGCAGTTTGAAAGACAGGGGGGAGTGGAGGATGAACACTGAAGCTTTCTTT.

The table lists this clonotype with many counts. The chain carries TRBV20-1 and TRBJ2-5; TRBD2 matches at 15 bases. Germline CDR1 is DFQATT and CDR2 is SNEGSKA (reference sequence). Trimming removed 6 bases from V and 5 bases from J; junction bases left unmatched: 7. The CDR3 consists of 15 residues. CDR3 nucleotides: TGCAGTGCCGGACTAGCGGGAGGGGTCACGGAGACCCAGTACTTC. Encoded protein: CSAGLAGGVTETQYF.

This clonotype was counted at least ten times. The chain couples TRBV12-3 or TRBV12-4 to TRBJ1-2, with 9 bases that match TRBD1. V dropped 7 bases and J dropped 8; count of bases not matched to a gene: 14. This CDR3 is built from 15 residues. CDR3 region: CASTEFTGGAWGYTF. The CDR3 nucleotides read TGTGCCAGCACCGAATTTACAGGGGGCGCGTGGGGCTACACCTTC.

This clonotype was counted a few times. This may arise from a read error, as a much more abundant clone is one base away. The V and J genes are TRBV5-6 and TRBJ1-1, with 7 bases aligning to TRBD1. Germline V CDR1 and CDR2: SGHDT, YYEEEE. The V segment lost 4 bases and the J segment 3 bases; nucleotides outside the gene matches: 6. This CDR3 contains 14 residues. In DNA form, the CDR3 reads TGTGCCAGCAGCCACCGGGACAGAGACACTGAAGCTTTCTTT. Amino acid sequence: CASSHRDRDTEAFF.

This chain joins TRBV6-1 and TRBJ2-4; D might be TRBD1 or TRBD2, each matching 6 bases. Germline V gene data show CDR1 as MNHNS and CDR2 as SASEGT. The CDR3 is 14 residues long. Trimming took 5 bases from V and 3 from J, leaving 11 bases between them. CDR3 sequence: CASSPRDIKNIQYF. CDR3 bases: TGTGCCAGCAGTCCGCGGGACATCAAAAACATTCAGTACTTC.

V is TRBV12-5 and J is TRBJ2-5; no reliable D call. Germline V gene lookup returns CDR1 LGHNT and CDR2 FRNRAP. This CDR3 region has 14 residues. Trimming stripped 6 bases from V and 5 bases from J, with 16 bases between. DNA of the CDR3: TGTGCTAGTGGCGAACCGACATCCGGGGAGACCCAGTACTTC. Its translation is CASGEPTSGETQYF.

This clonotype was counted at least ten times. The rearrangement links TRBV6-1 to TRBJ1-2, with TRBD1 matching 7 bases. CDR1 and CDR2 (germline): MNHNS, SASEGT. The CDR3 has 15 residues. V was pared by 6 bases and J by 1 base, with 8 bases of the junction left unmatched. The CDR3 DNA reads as TGTGCCAGCAGAGACGCGGGACAGAATAACTATGGCTACACCTTC. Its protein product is CASRDAGQNNYGYTF.